The T cell receptor (beta chain) under discussion was sequenced for a study of post-analysis software for immune sequencing data. At the level of the study: The patients showed relapsing-remitting, secondary progressive and progressive-relapsing multiple sclerosis courses.

This clonotype was seen only once. The antigen is not known. Study-wide points: Controls significantly exceeded multiple sclerosis patients in normalized Chao1 diversity. The F measure placed samples prepared in the same batch into strongly shared clusters.

Prepared TCR beta cDNA libraries contained unique molecular identifiers. One entry per CDR3 protein results from TCRdb running MiXCR on the PCR reads. The table includes fewer than 850,000 distinct CDR3 sequences, 25% to 30% detected once. The source of this sequence is a girl between 10 and 17 years old with multiple sclerosis. The sample consisted of blood.

For the CDR3, the DNA is TGTGCCAGCAGCCCTCCTCAGTTGGAAGGGTCCTACGAGCAGTACTTC. It is translated as CASSPPQLEGSYEQYF. This chain joins TRBV7-2 and TRBJ2-7; D is unclear. Trimming removed 5 bases at V and 1 base at J, with 18 bases between. This CDR3 spans 16 amino acids. CDR1 is SGHTA and CDR2 is FQGNSA in the germline V gene.